The entry that follows covers one TCR beta chain sequence. Antigen specificity is unknown. This specimen belongs to a study of shared clonotypes between healthy human individuals. Overall study findings and caveats: Estimated richness values were generally larger in naive subsets than in memory subsets. Sequencing depth was predicted to influence how clonotypes are shared among donors. Shared clonotypes across all four donors exceeded non-shared ones in generation probability.

Splitting the CD4+ cells yielded a CD45RA+ naive subset and a CD45RA-negative memory subset. Profiling relied on immunoSEQ multiplex PCR, and the TCRdb table lists in-frame clones only, not all of them. The sample lists about 340,000 clones; roughly 70% were seen once. The V gene's germline CDR1 is PRHDT and CDR2 FYEKMQ (reference sequence). The length of the CDR3 is 14 residues. With V trimmed by 7 bases and J by 3 bases, 5 bases remained unmatched. The chain combines TRBV13 with TRBJ2-3; TRBD2 agrees at 9 bases. Sequenced material: memory CD4+ T cells sorted from blood. Noted subset: CD45RA-negative fraction. The source of this sequence is a man aged 25 to 45 in good health. The CDR3 nucleotides are TGTGCCAGCACGGGCGGGAGGGGTACAGATACGCAGTATTTT. Translated, it gives CASTGGRGTDTQYF.